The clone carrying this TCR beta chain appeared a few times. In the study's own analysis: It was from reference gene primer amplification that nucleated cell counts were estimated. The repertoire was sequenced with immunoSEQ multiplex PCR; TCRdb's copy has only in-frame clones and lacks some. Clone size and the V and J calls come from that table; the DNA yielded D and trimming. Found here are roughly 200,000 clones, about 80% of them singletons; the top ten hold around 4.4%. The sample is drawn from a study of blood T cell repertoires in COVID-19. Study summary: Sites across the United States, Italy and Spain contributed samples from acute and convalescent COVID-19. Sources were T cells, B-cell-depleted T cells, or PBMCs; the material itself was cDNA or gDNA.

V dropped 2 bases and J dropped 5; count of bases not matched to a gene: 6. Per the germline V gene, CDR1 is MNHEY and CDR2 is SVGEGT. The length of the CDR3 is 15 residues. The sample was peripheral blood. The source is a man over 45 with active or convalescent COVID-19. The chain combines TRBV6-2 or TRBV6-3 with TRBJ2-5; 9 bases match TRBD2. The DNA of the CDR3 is TGTGCCAGCAGTTACACTAGCGGGTATGGCGAGACCCAGTACTTC. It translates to CASSYTSGYGETQYF.